A single sample is the source of the 5 T cell receptor beta chains below, sequenced in a study of spatial heterogeneity in lung cancer. Stated time point: blood at routine non-recurrence follow-up after resection. The input material, whole RNA from tumor, nontumor lung or frozen PBMC, was sequenced unsorted. Using its own MiXCR run on the 5' RACE reads, TCRdb lists one record per CDR3 protein. Of around 110,000 distinct CDR3 sequences in the sample, 10% to 15% were seen once. The material was PBMCs, obtained at follow-up. These receptor sequences come from a male donor with early-stage non-small cell lung cancer.

This clonotype was observed a few times. The rearrangement uses TRBV9 and TRBJ2-1; no definite D call. The CDR3 sequence is 13 residues long. Trimming took 0 bases from V and 6 from J, leaving 7 bases between them. Germline lookup yields CDR1 SGDLS and CDR2 YYNGEE. CDR3 nucleotide sequence: TGTGCCAGCAGCGTAGGTTTGGGCAATGAGCAGTTCTTC. This gives the protein CASSVGLGNEQFF.

At least ten counts were recorded for this clonotype. V gene TRBV28 combines with J gene TRBJ2-5; D remains ambiguous. The ends were cut back, 1 base at V and 5 bases at J, with 11 bases in the middle. The CDR3 totals 14 residues. Looked up from germline, CDR1 is MDHEN and CDR2 is SYDVKM. CDR3: CASSLYRPGETQYF. CDR3 nucleotides: TGTGCCAGCAGTTTATATCGGCCCGGGGAGACCCAGTACTTC.

This clonotype was counted many times. This rearrangement joins TRBV28 to TRBJ2-3, with TRBD1 matching over 9 bases. The V and J ends lost 5 bases and 7 bases, in that order; junction bases with no gene match: 4. The CDR3 sequence is 13 residues long. Germline CDR1 MDHEN, CDR2 SYDVKM. CDR3 in DNA: TGTGCCAGCAGTAGGACAGGGGAGAATACGCAGTATTTT. Protein product: CASSRTGENTQYF.

V is TRBV20-1 and J is TRBJ1-6; tentatively, D is TRBD1 (6 bases). This CDR3 region has 14 residues. CDR1 and CDR2 from the germline V gene are DFQATT and SNEGSKA (reference sequence). The V gene lost 3 bases and the J gene lost 7 bases, with 13 bases spanning the gap. In DNA, the CDR3 is TGCAGTGCTAGCGGGGGCCTGTGGAATTCACCCCTCCACTTT. The encoded protein is CSASGGLWNSPLHF.

The chain carries TRBV9 and TRBJ2-5; tentative D call: TRBD1 (6 bases). V was shortened by 4 bases and J by 5 bases, with 18 bases between the two germline ends. The V gene's germline CDR1 is SGDLS and CDR2 YYNGEE. This CDR3 contains 15 residues. The CDR3 DNA follows: TGTGCCAGCAGCCTCGCCTCAGGGGAATTGGAGACCCAGTACTTC. Protein: CASSLASGELETQYF.